This TCR beta chain originates from a study of T cell repertoires in cytomegalovirus infection. V was clipped by 4 bases and J by 6 bases, with 18 bases between them. The CDR3 spans 15 residues. The germline gives CDR1 SEHNR, CDR2 FQNEAQ (reference sequence). This clonotype was seen ten or more times. Its matching antigen is unknown. TCRdb reprocessed the reads via MiXCR and lists one record per CDR3 protein. The sample records fewer than 950,000 distinct CDR3 sequences, about 30% being singletons. V is TRBV7-9 and J is TRBJ1-2; D gene uncertain. The material sequenced was cultured CD8+ T cells from PBMCs, taken from culture after CMV antigen stimulation. The sequence was collected from a human donor in good health (CMV status not recorded). Some clones in this sample may be carry-over from other donors' samples. Here the CDR3 reads CASSSGIAFVDGYTF. The CDR3, as DNA: TGTGCCAGCAGCTCGGGTATAGCCTTCGTGGATGGCTACACCTTC.